This TCR beta chain was sequenced in a study of blood T cell repertoires in COVID-19. The overall study: Specimens from acute and convalescent COVID-19 originated in the United States, Italy and Spain. PBMCs, B-cell-depleted T cells, or T cells provided the cDNA or gDNA that made up the material.

This CDR3 region has 15 residues. Germline values: CDR1 SNHLY, CDR2 FYNNEI. The J segment lost 6 bases and the V segment lost 2 bases, leaving 9 bases of the junction unmatched. Source study methods: How many nucleated cells were present was estimated from reference gene primer amplification. Here immunoSEQ multiplex PCR was the method, and the copy in TCRdb shows in-frame clones only, minus some. V and J calls and clone size are as listed in that table; D and trimming were resolved from the DNA. Among 200,000 to 250,000 clones listed, 80% to 85% were seen once. The gene calls are TRBV2 and TRBJ2-7, with 8 bases aligning to TRBD1. The sequencing sample was made of peripheral blood. The clonotype was recovered from a man between 25 and 39 years old with active or convalescent COVID-19. The CDR3, as DNA: TGTGCCAGCAGTGAATGCGGACAGGGCGTGTGCGAGCAGTACTTC. Protein: CASSECGQGVCEQYF.